This is a list of T cell receptor beta chains from one sample in a study of blood T cells in healthy people across ages. TCRdb used MiXCR to reprocess the 5' RACE reads, holding one entry per CDR3 protein. The repertoire consists of some 1.5 million distinct CDR3 sequences, with 42% occurring once and the leading ten covering approximately 4%. The sample consisted of blood. The receptors stem from a woman aged 18-29 years in good health. CDR3s include the opening cysteine and the closing phenylalanine or tryptophan. A D gene is named only where the DNA matches it firmly. A clone size is listed for some rows: how often the clone was seen (once, few, many), or a class if it is expanded.

j_call: TRBJ2-3
clone_size: few
v_call: TRBV7-9
d_call: NA
cdr3_aa: CASSAWDSLRTDTQYF
cdr3_nt: TGTGCCAGCAGCGCCTGGGACTCGTTGCGAACAGATACGCAGTATTTT

j_call: TRBJ2-7
clone_size: NA
v_call: TRBV6-5
d_call: TRBD1
cdr3_aa: CASGYRRTGSYEQYF
cdr3_nt: TGTGCCAGCGGTTACCGGAGGACAGGCTCCTACGAGCAGTACTTC

j_call: TRBJ1-6
clone_size: once
v_call: TRBV4-3
d_call: TRBD1
cdr3_aa: CASSRRQGNSPLHF
cdr3_nt: TGCGCCAGCAGCCGGAGACAGGGGAATTCACCCCTCCACTTT

j_call: TRBJ2-2
clone_size: few
v_call: TRBV29-1
d_call: TRBD2
cdr3_aa: CSVEGLGGVAGELFF
cdr3_nt: TGCAGCGTTGAGGGACTAGGGGGGGTAGCCGGGGAGCTGTTTTTT

j_call: TRBJ2-5
clone_size: few
v_call: TRBV5-1
d_call: NA
cdr3_aa: CASKTSGVSHETQYF
cdr3_nt: TGCGCCAGCAAGACCTCAGGGGTTAGCCACGAGACCCAGTACTTC

j_call: TRBJ2-1
clone_size: NA
v_call: TRBV15
d_call: NA
cdr3_aa: CATSRTSPATYNEQFF
cdr3_nt: TGTGCCACCAGCAGAACTAGCCCCGCGACCTACAATGAGCAGTTCTTC

j_call: TRBJ2-7
clone_size: NA
v_call: TRBV18
d_call: NA
cdr3_aa: CASSPMQGPHEQYF
cdr3_nt: TGTGCCAGCTCACCAATGCAGGGCCCCCACGAGCAGTACTTC

j_call: TRBJ1-6
clone_size: NA
v_call: TRBV18
d_call: NA
cdr3_aa: CASSPKPGQGPSSNNSPLHF
cdr3_nt: TGTGCCAGCTCACCAAAACCGGGACAAGGCCCTTCAAGCAATAATTCACCCCTCCACTTT

j_call: TRBJ2-5
clone_size: NA
v_call: TRBV7-6
d_call: NA
cdr3_aa: CASSYTRSEQYF
cdr3_nt: TGTGCCAGCAGCTATACCCGCTCTGAGCAGTACTTC

j_call: TRBJ2-2
clone_size: few
v_call: TRBV20-1
d_call: NA
cdr3_aa: CSAHASEDIDFTGELFF
cdr3_nt: TGCAGTGCTCATGCCTCCGAGGACATAGATTTCACCGGGGAGCTGTTTTTT

j_call: TRBJ1-6
clone_size: few
v_call: TRBV11-2
d_call: TRBD1
cdr3_aa: CASSGDSLNSPLHF
cdr3_nt: TGTGCCAGCAGCGGGGACAGTCTAAATTCACCCCTCCACTTT

j_call: TRBJ2-1
clone_size: few
v_call: TRBV3-1
d_call: NA
cdr3_aa: CASSPGLGLNEQFF
cdr3_nt: TGTGCCAGCAGCCCCGGTTTGGGGTTGAACGAGCAGTTCTTC

j_call: TRBJ2-1
clone_size: NA
v_call: TRBV5-1
d_call: NA
cdr3_aa: CASSQAESSYTEQFF
cdr3_nt: TGCGCCAGCAGCCAAGCGGAAAGCTCCTACACTGAGCAGTTCTTC

j_call: TRBJ2-1
clone_size: few
v_call: TRBV10-3
d_call: NA
cdr3_aa: CAISKALNEQFF
cdr3_nt: TGTGCCATCAGCAAAGCCCTGAATGAGCAGTTCTTC

j_call: TRBJ2-3
clone_size: NA
v_call: TRBV7-2
d_call: NA
cdr3_aa: CASSSVSLAPDTQYF
cdr3_nt: TGTGCCAGCAGCTCAGTGTCATTGGCCCCAGATACGCAGTATTTT

j_call: TRBJ2-4
clone_size: few
v_call: TRBV28
d_call: NA
cdr3_aa: CASSLGALLAKNIQYF
cdr3_nt: TGTGCCAGCAGCTTAGGGGCTCTTCTAGCCAAAAACATTCAGTACTTC

j_call: TRBJ1-1
clone_size: few
v_call: TRBV20-1
d_call: TRBD1
cdr3_aa: CSARIGAGGGTEAFF
cdr3_nt: TGCAGTGCTAGAATTGGGGCAGGGGGAGGCACTGAAGCTTTCTTT

j_call: TRBJ2-7
clone_size: NA
v_call: TRBV11-1
d_call: TRBD2
cdr3_aa: CASSLGAGNSYEQYF
cdr3_nt: TGTGCCAGCAGCTTGGGAGCGGGAAACTCCTACGAGCAGTACTTC

j_call: TRBJ2-5
clone_size: NA
v_call: TRBV7-2
d_call: NA
cdr3_aa: CASSLVGVSGIETQYF
cdr3_nt: TGTGCCAGCAGCTTAGTCGGGGTATCCGGAATCGAGACCCAGTACTTC

j_call: TRBJ2-3
clone_size: NA
v_call: TRBV2
d_call: NA
cdr3_aa: CASRSTGEGTDTQYF
cdr3_nt: TGTGCCAGCAGGTCGACAGGGGAGGGTACAGATACGCAGTATTTT

j_call: TRBJ1-2
clone_size: NA
v_call: TRBV2
d_call: NA
cdr3_aa: CAILGGNYGYTF
cdr3_nt: TGTGCCATTCTGGGTGGTAACTATGGCTACACCTTC

j_call: TRBJ2-1
clone_size: once
v_call: TRBV7-2
d_call: TRBD2
cdr3_aa: CASSLDSGGDEQFF
cdr3_nt: TGTGCCAGCAGCTTAGATAGCGGGGGCGATGAGCAGTTCTTC

j_call: TRBJ2-1
clone_size: few
v_call: TRBV24-1
d_call: TRBD2
cdr3_aa: CATSDPGLDEQFF
cdr3_nt: TGTGCCACCAGTGACCCCGGACTAGATGAGCAGTTCTTC

j_call: TRBJ1-5
clone_size: NA
v_call: TRBV12-3/TRBV12-4
d_call: NA
cdr3_aa: CASSLGQGPQHF
cdr3_nt: TGTGCCAGCAGTTTGGGGCAAGGGCCCCAGCATTTT

j_call: TRBJ1-2
clone_size: few
v_call: TRBV12-3/TRBV12-4
d_call: NA
cdr3_aa: CASSQQVVGGYTF
cdr3_nt: TGTGCCAGCAGTCAACAGGTCGTGGGTGGCTACACCTTC

j_call: TRBJ2-1
clone_size: NA
v_call: TRBV7-8
d_call: TRBD2
cdr3_aa: CAGSLASSPSGGPDEQFF
cdr3_nt: TGTGCCGGCAGCTTAGCCTCGAGCCCTAGCGGCGGCCCCGATGAGCAGTTCTTC

j_call: TRBJ1-5
clone_size: NA
v_call: TRBV6-6
d_call: NA
cdr3_aa: CASTPVGSYSNQPQHF
cdr3_nt: TGTGCCAGCACCCCCGTAGGGTCCTATAGCAATCAGCCCCAGCATTTT

j_call: TRBJ2-1
clone_size: NA
v_call: TRBV7-9
d_call: NA
cdr3_aa: CATAVGDAFNEQFF
cdr3_nt: TGTGCCACCGCCGTGGGGGACGCATTCAATGAGCAGTTCTTC

j_call: TRBJ2-1
clone_size: many
v_call: TRBV7-2
d_call: TRBD2
cdr3_aa: CASSPTSGAYNEQFF
cdr3_nt: TGTGCCAGCAGCCCAACTAGCGGGGCCTACAATGAGCAGTTCTTC

j_call: TRBJ2-1
clone_size: few
v_call: TRBV4-3
d_call: TRBD2
cdr3_aa: CASSQEAGGRANEQFF
cdr3_nt: TGCGCCAGCAGCCAAGAAGCGGGAGGGCGGGCGAATGAGCAGTTCTTC

j_call: TRBJ2-2
clone_size: NA
v_call: TRBV5-1
d_call: TRBD2
cdr3_aa: CASSFLGLADNTGELFF
cdr3_nt: TGCGCCAGCAGCTTCCTCGGACTAGCGGACAACACCGGGGAGCTGTTTTTT

j_call: TRBJ2-7
clone_size: few
v_call: TRBV7-9
d_call: TRBD2
cdr3_aa: CASSLVVAGAHEQYF
cdr3_nt: TGTGCCAGCAGCTTAGTTGTAGCGGGAGCCCACGAGCAGTACTTC

j_call: TRBJ2-7
clone_size: few
v_call: TRBV5-6
d_call: TRBD1
cdr3_aa: CASSLVPTGGYEQYF
cdr3_nt: TGTGCCAGCAGCTTGGTCCCGACAGGGGGCTACGAGCAGTACTTC

j_call: TRBJ1-1
clone_size: few
v_call: TRBV7-9
d_call: NA
cdr3_aa: CASSMQQGNTEAFF
cdr3_nt: TGTGCCAGCAGCATGCAACAGGGGAACACTGAAGCTTTCTTT

j_call: TRBJ2-3
clone_size: NA
v_call: TRBV12-3/TRBV12-4
d_call: NA
cdr3_aa: CASSSTGQRADTQYF
cdr3_nt: TGTGCCAGCAGTTCGACCGGTCAGAGGGCAGATACGCAGTATTTT

j_call: TRBJ2-5
clone_size: NA
v_call: TRBV5-6
d_call: TRBD2
cdr3_aa: CASSVGTSGRQYF
cdr3_nt: TGTGCCAGCAGCGTCGGGACTAGCGGTCGTCAGTACTTC

j_call: TRBJ2-1
clone_size: many
v_call: TRBV20-1
d_call: NA
cdr3_aa: CSAIEILSYNEQFF
cdr3_nt: TGCAGTGCTATAGAGATACTCTCCTACAATGAGCAGTTCTTC

j_call: TRBJ1-1
clone_size: few
v_call: TRBV29-1
d_call: NA
cdr3_aa: CSVGRRTMNTEAFF
cdr3_nt: TGCAGCGTCGGCCGTAGAACAATGAACACTGAAGCTTTCTTT

j_call: TRBJ1-4
clone_size: NA
v_call: TRBV7-2
d_call: NA
cdr3_aa: CASSFRLGGGYEKLFF
cdr3_nt: TGTGCCAGCAGCTTCCGCCTAGGGGGTGGTTATGAAAAACTGTTTTTT

j_call: TRBJ2-7
clone_size: NA
v_call: TRBV4-2
d_call: NA
cdr3_aa: CASSQASDQLEQYF
cdr3_nt: TGTGCCAGCAGCCAAGCCTCGGATCAGCTCGAGCAGTACTTC

j_call: TRBJ1-4
clone_size: few
v_call: TRBV7-9
d_call: NA
cdr3_aa: CASSPRYATNEKLFF
cdr3_nt: TGTGCCAGCAGCCCCCGGTACGCAACTAATGAAAAACTGTTTTTT

j_call: TRBJ2-1
clone_size: NA
v_call: TRBV10-1
d_call: NA
cdr3_aa: CASSEELTGYNEQFF
cdr3_nt: TGCGCCAGCAGTGAGGAGCTCACTGGGTACAATGAGCAGTTCTTC

j_call: TRBJ2-7
clone_size: NA
v_call: TRBV28
d_call: NA
cdr3_aa: CASRLFRVELNEQYF
cdr3_nt: TGTGCCAGCCGATTGTTTAGGGTAGAGCTAAACGAGCAGTACTTC

j_call: TRBJ1-1
clone_size: few
v_call: TRBV4-1
d_call: NA
cdr3_aa: CASRLGPGVDTEAFF
cdr3_nt: TGCGCCAGCCGATTGGGCCCTGGGGTAGACACTGAAGCTTTCTTT

j_call: TRBJ2-3
clone_size: NA
v_call: TRBV4-3
d_call: NA
cdr3_aa: CASSQHQTVAPTDTQYF
cdr3_nt: TGCGCCAGCAGCCAACACCAGACCGTAGCTCCCACAGATACGCAGTATTTT

j_call: TRBJ2-3
clone_size: few
v_call: TRBV3-1
d_call: TRBD2
cdr3_aa: CASSQDPGGTQYF
cdr3_nt: TGTGCCAGCAGCCAAGATCCGGGAGGTACGCAGTATTTT

j_call: TRBJ2-1
clone_size: NA
v_call: TRBV28
d_call: TRBD2
cdr3_aa: CASLSLGGGSYNEQFF
cdr3_nt: TGTGCCAGCTTAAGCCTTGGGGGGGGCTCCTACAATGAGCAGTTCTTC

j_call: TRBJ2-3
clone_size: NA
v_call: TRBV7-9
d_call: TRBD2
cdr3_aa: CASSLAQALAGTQYF
cdr3_nt: TGTGCCAGCAGCTTAGCGCAAGCTCTAGCGGGTACGCAGTATTTT

j_call: TRBJ1-2
clone_size: NA
v_call: TRBV20-1
d_call: NA
cdr3_aa: CSDDTRGGTNYGYTF
cdr3_nt: TGCAGTGACGACACCCGGGGCGGTACTAACTATGGCTACACCTTC

j_call: TRBJ2-1
clone_size: NA
v_call: TRBV20-1
d_call: NA
cdr3_aa: CSARVHGTGKETQFF
cdr3_nt: TGCAGTGCTAGAGTCCACGGGACGGGGAAGGAGACCCAGTTCTTC

j_call: TRBJ1-2
clone_size: few
v_call: TRBV9
d_call: NA
cdr3_aa: CASSVASVNYGYTF
cdr3_nt: TGTGCCAGCAGCGTAGCCTCAGTTAACTATGGCTACACCTTC

j_call: TRBJ1-2
clone_size: NA
v_call: TRBV28
d_call: NA
cdr3_aa: CASSGESGGSYGYTF
cdr3_nt: TGTGCCAGCAGTGGGGAGTCGGGCGGCTCCTATGGCTACACCTTC

j_call: TRBJ2-7
clone_size: NA
v_call: TRBV20-1
d_call: NA
cdr3_aa: CSERKGRVGEQYF
cdr3_nt: TGCAGTGAAAGAAAAGGGAGAGTCGGCGAGCAGTACTTC

j_call: TRBJ2-3
clone_size: NA
v_call: TRBV7-2
d_call: TRBD1
cdr3_aa: CASSYRQGKTDTQYF
cdr3_nt: TGTGCCAGCAGCTATAGACAGGGGAAGACAGATACGCAGTATTTT

j_call: TRBJ2-3
clone_size: NA
v_call: TRBV20-1
d_call: TRBD2
cdr3_aa: CSADGTSRGGGTQYF
cdr3_nt: TGCAGTGCCGATGGGACTAGCAGGGGCGGGGGTACGCAGTATTTT

j_call: TRBJ2-1
clone_size: few
v_call: TRBV7-6
d_call: TRBD2
cdr3_aa: CASSFIGLAEINEQFF
cdr3_nt: TGTGCCAGCAGCTTTATAGGGCTAGCGGAGATCAATGAGCAGTTCTTC

j_call: TRBJ2-1
clone_size: NA
v_call: TRBV7-2
d_call: TRBD2
cdr3_aa: CASSAVTSGYNEQFF
cdr3_nt: TGTGCCAGCAGCGCCGTGACTAGCGGCTACAATGAGCAGTTCTTC